The 22 T cell receptor beta chains below were found in one sample sequenced in a study of T-cell memory formation after mild COVID-19. TCRdb re-called the 5' RACE reads through MiXCR, storing one row per CDR3 protein. The sample contains 540,000 or so distinct CDR3 sequences, roughly 20% of which appear only once. The source material was PBMCs or a T cell subset sorted from them (not recorded which). These receptors originate from an adult woman who had mild COVID-19 (a few samples of this study predate the infection). Cell type and time point are not known.

This clonotype was seen repeatedly, ten times or more. V usage is TRBV7-8 and J usage is TRBJ2-7; D tentatively fits TRBD1 or TRBD2 (6 bases each). This CDR3 is 15 amino acids long. Per germline, CDR1 SGHVS and CDR2 FQNEAQ. With 0 bases removed from V and 4 bases from J, the gap between germline ends came to 13 bases. This CDR3 reads CASSLAEGHIYEQYF. In nucleotides, the CDR3 is TGTGCCAGCAGCTTAGCGGAGGGACACATATACGAGCAGTACTTC.

The rearrangement links TRBV9 to TRBJ2-2; 9 nucleotides align to TRBD1. CDR1 is SGDLS and CDR2 is YYNGEE in the germline V gene. The length of the CDR3 is 19 residues. The J segment lost 0 bases and the V segment lost 4 bases, leaving 13 bases of the junction unmatched. CDR3 region: CASSNNLGTGLPNTGELFF. CDR3 coding DNA: TGTGCCAGCAGCAACAACCTCGGGACAGGGTTACCGAACACCGGGGAGCTGTTTTTT. The whole variable domain, remainder taken from reference TRBV9 and TRBJ2-2, is DSGVTQTPKHLITATGQRVTLRCSPRSGDLSVYWYQQSLDQGLQFLIQYYNGEERAKGNILERFSAQQFPDLHSELNLSSLELGDSALYFCASSNNLGTGLPNTGELFFGEGSRLTVL.

This chain uses TRBV3-2 with TRBJ1-1; TRBD1, the table's D call, lacks a check against the DNA. TRBV3-2 is recorded as a pseudogene. The CDR3 totals 15 residues. The CDR3 DNA reads TGTGCCAGCTTTCGCCAAAGCGCAGGGGCCACTGAAGCTTTCTTT. Amino acids: CASFRQSAGATEAFF.

The rearrangement links TRBV27 to TRBJ1-1; weak D call: TRBD1 (6 bases). CDR3 length: 14 residues. V lost 5 bases and J 5 bases, leaving 15 bases between the germline ends. CDR1 is MNHEY and CDR2 is SMNVEV in the germline V gene (reference sequence). This CDR3 reads CASSPAGHGTEAFF. The DNA for the CDR3 is TGTGCCAGCAGTCCGGCGGGACATGGGACTGAAGCTTTCTTT.

This clonotype has a handful of counts. The V gene is TRBV29-1, the J gene TRBJ2-2; 7 nucleotides match TRBD1. The CDR3 extends over 15 amino acids. Germline lookup yields CDR1 SQVTM and CDR2 ANQGSEA. V was clipped by 6 bases and J by 0 bases; unmatched bases: 7. The CDR3 sequence is CSVGKTGSNTGELFF. The CDR3, as DNA: TGCAGCGTAGGAAAGACAGGGTCGAACACCGGGGAGCTGTTTTTT.

The chain has TRBV5-1 and TRBJ1-1; unclear D gene. Germline V CDR1 and CDR2: SGHRS, YFSETQ. The CDR3 contains 15 residues. Trimming removed 7 bases from V and 1 base from J, with 17 bases in between. CDR3 DNA: TGCGCCAGCTCGGACGGGGATATCGGGAACACTGAAGCTTTCTTT. Amino acids: CASSDGDIGNTEAFF.

This clonotype was seen a handful of times. The chain couples TRBV19 to TRBJ2-3; TRBD2 aligns across 9 bases. There are 15 residues in the CDR3. Germline V gene lookup returns CDR1 LNHDA and CDR2 SQIVND (reference sequence). With V trimmed by 6 bases and J by 4 bases, 8 bases remained unmatched. The CDR3 DNA is TGTGCCAGTAGCCCCCAAGCGGGGGGCCCAGATACGCAGTATTTT. This codes for CASSPQAGGPDTQYF.

This clonotype has more than one count but fewer than ten. The rearrangement links TRBV7-2 to TRBJ2-3; possible D gene TRBD1, 6 bases. Trimming cost V 5 bases and J 6 bases, with 12 bases left between them. The CDR3 is 13 residues long. Germline V gives CDR1 SGHTA, CDR2 FQGNSA. This CDR3 reads CASSGGVGDTQYF. The CDR3 coding sequence is TGTGCCAGCAGCGGGGGCGTTGGGGATACGCAGTATTTT.

CDR3 sequence reads: CASSPGNFYEQYF. Here the CDR3 DNA reads TGTGCCAGCAGCCCCGGGAATTTCTACGAGCAGTACTTC. This chain connects TRBV6-2 or TRBV6-3 to TRBJ2-7; D possibly corresponds to TRBD2 (5 bases). V was clipped by 6 bases and J by 3 bases, with 12 bases between them. The CDR3 extends over 13 amino acids. The germline gives CDR1 MNHEY, CDR2 SVGEGT.

This clonotype occurred a few times. J is TRBJ2-1 and V is TRBV2; 13 bases agree with TRBD2. The V segment lost 6 bases and the J segment 3 bases; nucleotides outside the gene matches: 5. The germline V gene encodes CDR1 SNHLY and CDR2 FYNNEI. This CDR3 is 16 amino acids long. CDR3 in DNA: TGTGCCAGCAGGACGGGACTAGCGGGACTCTACAATGAGCAGTTCTTC. This codes for CASRTGLAGLYNEQFF.

The chain employs TRBV27 and TRBJ1-1; weak D call: TRBD1 (6 bases). In germline, CDR1 is MNHEY, CDR2 SMNVEV (reference sequence). V was cut by 6 bases and J by 3 bases, with 11 bases left in between. The CDR3 has 13 residues. The CDR3 bases are TGTGCCAGCAGAACAGGGTATGACACTGAAGCTTTCTTT. Encoded protein: CASRTGYDTEAFF.

This clonotype occurred a few times. The rearrangement joins TRBV5-1 to TRBJ1-2; weak D call: TRBD1 (6 bases). Germline CDR1 is SGHRS and CDR2 is YFSETQ. The germline V and J ends were trimmed by 4 bases and 9 bases, with 22 bases remaining between them. CDR3 length: 15 amino acids. The CDR3, as DNA: TGCGCCAGCAGCGTGGACAGCACTATGGACGGGAGCTACACCTTC. It codes for CASSVDSTMDGSYTF.

The rearrangement uses TRBV6-5 and TRBJ2-7; 12 nucleotides agree with TRBD2. Unmatched junction bases numbered 4, after V lost 6 bases and J lost 4 bases. This CDR3 contains 14 residues. Germline CDR1 and CDR2: MNHEY and SVGAGI. The CDR3 sequence is CASSPGLAGYEQYF. CDR3 in DNA: TGTGCCAGCAGCCCTGGACTAGCGGGGTACGAGCAGTACTTC.

This chain uses TRBV5-1 with TRBJ2-7; no clear D gene. The V gene's germline CDR1 is SGHRS and CDR2 YFSETQ. CDR3 size: 13 residues. Trimming took off 0 bases at V and 2 bases at J, with 6 bases between the two ends. The CDR3 here is CASSLAPTYEQYF. The CDR3 DNA is TGCGCCAGCAGCTTGGCCCCCACCTACGAGCAGTACTTC.

The chain recombines TRBV7-8 with TRBJ1-1; D gene ambiguous. CDR3 length equals 12 residues. The germline V gene encodes CDR1 SGHVS and CDR2 FQNEAQ. V lost 5 bases, J lost 6 bases, and 10 bases lay in between. The CDR3 sequence is CASSPQEAEAFF. Written as DNA, the CDR3 is TGTGCCAGCAGCCCCCAGGAGGCTGAAGCTTTCTTT.

V usage is TRBV6-5 and J usage is TRBJ1-4; D call uncertain. The germline gives CDR1 MNHEY, CDR2 SVGAGI. Deletions cut 6 bases from V and 5 bases from J, with 16 bases between. CDR3 length: 15 amino acids. The DNA of the CDR3 is TGTGCCAGCAGAGAGAACTTTGCGGAGAATGAAAAACTGTTTTTT. It is translated as CASRENFAENEKLFF.

This clonotype was seen at least ten times. The CDR3 region is CASSTTSGVSYEQYF. The CDR3 region has the DNA TGTGCCAGCAGTACCACTAGCGGGGTCTCCTACGAGCAGTACTTC. The genes are TRBV6-2 or TRBV6-3 and TRBJ2-7, with TRBD2 matching over 10 bases. The V gene end was trimmed by 5 bases and the J gene end by 0 bases; junction bases not matched to a gene: 4. The CDR3 is 15 residues long. CDR1 is MNHEY, CDR2 SVGEGT, per germline.

The chain recombines TRBV12-3 or TRBV12-4 with TRBJ2-2; D possibly corresponds to TRBD1 (5 bases). The V end lost 5 bases, the J end lost 1 base, and 11 bases lay between the germline ends. The CDR3 spans 15 residues. As DNA, the CDR3 is TGTGCCAGCAGTAAGTGGCAGGGGAACACCGGGGAGCTGTTTTTT. This gives the protein CASSKWQGNTGELFF.

The V and J genes are TRBV4-1 and TRBJ1-2; possibly TRBD1 for D (5 bases). The CDR3 covers 15 residues. Germline V gene data show CDR1 as MGHRA and CDR2 as YSYEKL. Trimming took 3 bases from V and 4 from J, leaving 15 bases between them. The CDR3, as DNA: TGCGCCAGCAGCCAGCCGACCCGGGACCGCTATGGCTACACCTTC. Residues: CASSQPTRDRYGYTF.

This clonotype was seen a few times. The chain couples TRBV11-2 to TRBJ2-7; no clear D. The CDR3 consists of 14 residues. V was shortened by 2 bases and J by 2 bases, with 10 bases between the two germline ends. Germline V gives CDR1 SGHAT, CDR2 FQNNGV. DNA for the CDR3: TGTGCCAGCAGCTTAAGCCAGAAAACCTACGAGCAGTACTTC. This sequence encodes CASSLSQKTYEQYF.

The chain combines TRBV11-2 with TRBJ1-1; D may be TRBD1 (6 bases). The CDR3 length is 15 residues. Germline CDR1 reads SGHAT; CDR2 reads FQNNGV. The V and J ends lost 2 bases and 10 bases respectively, with 20 bases between them. Here the CDR3 DNA reads TGTGCCAGCAGCTTATACGGCAGGGGTAGATATATAGCTTTCTTT. Amino acid sequence: CASSLYGRGRYIAFF.

The chain couples TRBV5-5 to TRBJ1-5, with TRBD1 matching 9 bases. The germline V gene encodes CDR1 SGHKS and CDR2 YYEKEE (reference sequence). The CDR3 is made up of 17 amino acids. J was trimmed by 6 bases and V by 0 bases; bases with no gene match: 10. As DNA, the CDR3 is TGTGCCAGCAGCTTGGTCGGTACAGGGGGCGCGGGTCAGCCCCAGCATTTT. Translation: CASSLVGTGGAGQPQHF.